This T cell receptor beta chain derives from a study of T cell responses to AZD1222 COVID-19 vaccine. The CDR3 runs to 17 residues. Germline V gives CDR1 LGHNA, CDR2 YNFKEQ. Trimming removed 6 bases from V and 0 bases from J; junction bases left unmatched: 9. The table came from immunoSEQ multiplex PCR; TCRdb's copy has only in-frame clones and leaves some out. The table records 78,000 or so clones, less than 85% of them present only once. Pooling covered second doses at about 4 or about 12 weeks. V usage is TRBV4-2 and J usage is TRBJ1-4; 8 bases match TRBD1. The sequenced sample was peripheral blood, obtained 28 days after the second AZD1222 dose. This clonotype was obtained from an adult who received the AZD1222 COVID-19 vaccine. In DNA, the CDR3 is TGTGCCAGCAGGACCCAGGGGGCAAGTGCAACTAATGAAAAACTGTTTTTT. Amino acid sequence: CASRTQGASATNEKLFF.